Listed below are T cell receptor beta chains from one sample, sequenced in a study of sequential checkpoint blockade in melanoma. Repertoires were generated with immunoSEQ multiplex PCR, while TCRdb's copy carries only in-frame clones and drops some. Of about 6,200 clones in the sample, roughly 50% are singletons; the top ten hold about 48%. Sequences were derived from CD8+ T cells sorted from blood (inferred from file names), sampled from a patient given nivolumab and ipilimumab in sequence. The receptors come from a human donor with melanoma. Both conserved end residues are trimmed from each CDR3.

TRBV6-5	ASSLDSPLNTEAF
TRBV9	ASSVEASPLSDNEQF
TRBV4-1	ASSQVLGNEQY
TRBV6-4	ASSYNSGSYNEQF
TRBV7-6	ASSRSDRGHTEAF
TRBV5-8	ASSKDRRGEKLF
TRBV5-1	ASLPRPSYNEQF
TRBV7-6	ASSPGLETDTQY
TRBV6-1	ASSVGTSGPDTQY
TRBV9	ASSVSHAYEQY
TRBV6-4	ASSDSSTNEQF
TRBV15	ATSGSRNTEAF
TRBV19	ASSPGLAAYEQY
TRBV7-3	ASGGQGNEKLF
TRBV2	ASSDGGIKAWEQF
TRBV28	ASTGAGTHSYNEQF
TRBV28	ASSQERGRGEQF
TRBV4-2	ASSQESLLTSGVYNEQF
TRBV10-1	ASSPTQGGPSPYEQY
TRBV19	ASSIWTGDQPQH
TRBV6-4	ASSEWLAGGNEQF
TRBV4-3	ASSLGTSYYYEQY
TRBV7-9	ASRLPGQGYNEQF
TRBV7-6	ASSLSQVDTQY
TRBV9	ASSVSGRPQETQY
TRBV5-1	ASSLGVTAVEQY
TRBV28	ASSLSAGPDTQY
TRBV2	ASRVDRGNYGYT
TRBV6-4	ASSPTQDSLGPQH
TRBV6-5	ASRGGVSDTQY
TRBV27	ASTDSPGANVLT
TRBV6-5	ASSYSREQF
TRBV5-3	ASSLGQTYNSPLH
TRBV6-6	ASTLQGANKVF
TRBV6-6	ASSYSLPGNEQY
TRBV6-4	ASSPGTENTGELF
TRBV2	ASSDSRTGSTEAF
TRBV7-9	ASSSSGQTFNYGYT
TRBV18	ASSPVTSGTYNEQF
TRBV7-8	ASSTNEEQY